This T cell receptor (beta chain) was sequenced during a study of blood T cell repertoires in COVID-19. Study information: The United States, Italy and Spain provided the acute and convalescent COVID-19 samples. PBMCs, B-cell-depleted T cells, or T cells were the source of the cDNA or gDNA that made up the material.

Original analysis: Estimates of nucleated cell counts were drawn from the amplification of reference gene primers. Only in-frame clones appear in the TCRdb table, and some are missing; sequencing was by immunoSEQ multiplex PCR. D and trimming come from the DNA, and the V and J calls and clone size come from that table. The table lists around 220,000 clones, 84% of them singletons. CDR1 is SGHRS, CDR2 YFSETQ, per germline. The CDR3 is made up of 8 amino acids, end residues included. This clone was detected once. The CDR3 ends on some other residue instead of the conserved phenylalanine or tryptophan, so this is likely a read error. The DNA is omitted, as the CDR3 cannot be located on it reliably, and the CDR3 follows TCRdb's listing.

This sequence joins TRBV5-1 and TRBJ1-2. Sequencing input: peripheral blood. The sequence was obtained from a man between 25 and 39 years old with active or convalescent COVID-19. Here the CDR3 reads CALWRLGI.